The entry below describes one T cell receptor (beta chain). Antigen specificity is unknown. A sample-barcoded 5' primer and a J-beta primer mix were used in a second PCR of about 7 to 11 cycles. Each CDR3 protein is one row after TCRdb ran MiXCR on the 5' RACE reads. Of about 1,800,000 distinct CDR3 sequences listed, approximately 28% are singletons. The sample comes from a study of blood T cells in healthy people across ages. Study-level results: Comparison with aged donors showed that long-lived donors had more naive CD4+ cells and higher diversity. Roughly linear declines in TCR beta diversity per million T cells occurred with age.

The clonotype comes from a woman between 25 and 40 years old in good health. The material sequenced was blood.

CDR3 in amino acids: CASSHRLADQETQYF. The CDR3 coding sequence is TGTGCCAGCAGCCATAGACTAGCGGATCAAGAGACCCAGTACTTC. The chain is built from TRBV7-9 and TRBJ2-5, with 9 bases that match TRBD2. This CDR3 region has 15 residues. Germline lookup yields CDR1 SEHNR and CDR2 FQNEAQ (reference sequence). The V and J ends lost 5 bases and 2 bases, in that order; junction bases with no gene match: 6.